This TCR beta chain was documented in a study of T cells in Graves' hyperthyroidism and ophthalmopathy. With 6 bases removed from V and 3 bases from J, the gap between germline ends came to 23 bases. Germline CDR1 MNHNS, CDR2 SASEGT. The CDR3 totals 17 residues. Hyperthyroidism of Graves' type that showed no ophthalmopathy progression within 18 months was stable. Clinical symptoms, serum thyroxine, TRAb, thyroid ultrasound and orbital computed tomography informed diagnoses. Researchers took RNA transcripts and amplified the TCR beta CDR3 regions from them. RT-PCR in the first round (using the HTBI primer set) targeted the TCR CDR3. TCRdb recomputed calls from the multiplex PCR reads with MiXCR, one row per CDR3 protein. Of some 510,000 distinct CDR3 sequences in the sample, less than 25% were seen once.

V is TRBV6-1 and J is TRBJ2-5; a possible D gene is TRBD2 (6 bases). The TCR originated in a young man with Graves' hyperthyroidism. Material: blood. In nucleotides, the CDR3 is TGTGCCAGCAGCAGAATCGTCGGGAGCGCTGGGGAAGAGACCCAGTACTTC. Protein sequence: CASSRIVGSAGEETQYF.